The source of this TCR beta chain is a study of blood T cell repertoires in COVID-19. Study context: Sites in the United States, Italy and Spain provided acute and convalescent COVID-19 samples. Sources were T cells, B-cell-depleted T cells, or PBMCs; the material itself was cDNA or gDNA.

In the original analysis: Reference gene primer amplification gave estimated nucleated cell counts. Data came from immunoSEQ multiplex PCR; TCRdb stores just in-frame clones and leaves some out. D and trimming were read from the DNA, whereas the V and J calls and clone size are those reported in that table. The table lists some 100,000 clones, around 88% of them singletons. Sequenced input: peripheral blood. This sequence was found in a woman aged 65 to 85 with acute or convalescent COVID-19.

CDR3 in DNA: TGTGCCAGCAGCGTAGAAAGCGGGGGGAGCACAGATACGCAGTATTTT. Translation gives CASSVESGGSTDTQYF. The chain employs TRBV9 and TRBJ2-3; 9 bases line up with TRBD2. In germline, CDR1 is SGDLS, CDR2 YYNGEE. The CDR3 has 16 residues. V was pared by 0 bases and J by 0 bases, with 2 bases of the junction left unmatched.